This TCR beta chain was documented in a study of a mutant IDH1 vaccine in newly diagnosed glioma. The overall study: Treated patients had a mean age of 40.4 years and a sex split that was roughly 60% male and roughly 40% female.

Time point meaning: week 47, end of study. One vaccine dose held 300 ug of mutant IDH1 20-mer peptide and came with topical imiquimod. In weeks 1, 3, 5, 7, 11, 15, 19 and 23, patients were vaccinated. On this clone itself: Its antigen is not identified.

Germline loops: CDR1 MDHEN, CDR2 SYDVKM. The CDR3 covers 14 residues. V was pared by 7 bases and J by 3 bases, with 8 bases of the junction left unmatched. Assay: immunoSEQ multiplex PCR; the TCRdb copy retains only in-frame clones and omits some. Here the sample spans about 24,000 clones, about four fifths being singletons. The study's findings and limits: Pseudoprogression showed no apparent link to changes in top peripheral T cell clonotypes.

The chain is built from TRBV28 and TRBJ2-7; 8 nucleotides agree with TRBD2. This specimen consisted of PBMCs, obtained from a glioma patient whose treatment included an IDH1 peptide vaccine. The source is a man in his forties with glioma. The CDR3 region has the DNA TGTGCCAGCACGGCGGGGGGCGCATTCTACGAGCAGTACTTC. Translated: CASTAGGAFYEQYF. Together with reference TRBV28 and TRBJ2-7, the CDR3 gives the full variable domain: DVKVTQSSRYLVKRTGEKVFLECVQDMDHENMFWYRQDPGLGLRLIYFSYDVKMKEKGDIPEGYSVSREKKERFSLILESASTNQTSMYLCASTAGGAFYEQYFGPGTRLTVT.